This TCR beta chain was obtained from a study of shared clonotypes between healthy human individuals. Study-wide findings and caveats: Memory subsets had estimated richness that was generally smaller than that of naive subsets.

The CDR3 covers 14 residues. Germline assignment: CDR1 LGHNA and CDR2 YNFKEQ. V lost 1 base and J 7 bases, leaving 8 bases between the germline ends. About this clone itself: What it recognizes is unknown.

Method: immunoSEQ multiplex PCR; TCRdb's copy keeps in-frame clones and lacks some. The repertoire has a few million clones, almost 96% of them found once; the top ten carry 0.13%. The chain employs TRBV4-2 and TRBJ1-6; D remains unclear. The sequenced sample was naive CD4+ T cells sorted from blood. Subset defined: CD45RA+ positively selected. The clonotype originates from a man younger than 35 in good health. The DNA of the CDR3 is TGTGCCAGCAGCCAAGGACGGCTCAATTCACCCCTCCACTTT. Amino acids: CASSQGRLNSPLHF.